The 22 T cell receptor beta chains below all came from one sample that was sequenced in a study of blood T cell repertoires in COVID-19. Sequencing used immunoSEQ multiplex PCR; TCRdb keeps in-frame clones, though not all of them. The sample yields 65,000 to 95,000 clones, roughly nine tenths seen once. Sequenced input: peripheral blood. The receptors stem from a man aged 25-45 years with acute or convalescent COVID-19.

The chain recombines TRBV11-2 with TRBJ1-1; the D gene is possibly TRBD1 (5 bases). The CDR3 has 15 residues. Trimming removed 5 bases from V and 0 bases from J, with 13 bases in between. Germline CDR1 SGHAT, CDR2 FQNNGV. CDR3 in amino acids: CASSRGNRMNTEAFF. DNA for the CDR3: TGTGCCAGCAGCCGGGGGAACAGAATGAACACTGAAGCTTTCTTT.

This chain connects TRBV11-2 to TRBJ2-5; TRBD1 matches 9 bases. Germline values: CDR1 SGHAT, CDR2 FQNNGV. Unmatched junction bases numbered 5, after V lost 5 bases and J lost 4 bases. CDR3 length: 14 residues. CDR3 coding DNA: TGTGCCAGCAGCACCGGGACAGGGAGAGAGACCCAGTACTTC. Protein product: CASSTGTGRETQYF.

The CDR3 bases are TGTGCCAGCAGCTTAGGGGCAGGGGATAGCAATCAGCCCCAGCATTTT. Its translation is CASSLGAGDSNQPQHF. This rearrangement joins TRBV7-8 to TRBJ1-5; possible D gene TRBD1, 6 bases. Trimming took off 1 base at V and 0 bases at J, with 10 bases between the two ends. This CDR3 contains 16 residues. CDR1 is SGHVS and CDR2 is FQNEAQ in the germline V gene.

This clone came up once. The chain combines TRBV5-1 with TRBJ2-2; 9 bases line up with TRBD2. The CDR3 has 17 amino acids. With 3 bases clipped from V and 7 bases from J, the junction kept 13 bases outside the gene matches. Germline CDR1 and CDR2: SGHRS and YFSETQ. This chain's CDR3 is CASSWDTGTSSFGELFF. CDR3 nucleotides: TGCGCCAGCAGCTGGGACACCGGGACTAGCTCTTTCGGGGAGCTGTTTTTT.

The chain employs TRBV10-3 and TRBJ1-5; no firm D call. The CDR3 has 14 residues. V lost 4 bases and J lost 7, with 14 bases in between. The V gene's germline CDR1 is ENHRY and CDR2 SYGVKD. The CDR3 reads CAISASPGNQPQHF. For the CDR3, the DNA is TGTGCCATCAGTGCGAGTCCCGGGAACCAGCCCCAGCATTTT.

As concerns this clone: An end of the junction does not agree with germline; a read error may underlie this. This rearrangement joins TRBV7-7 to TRBJ2-3; the D gene is possibly TRBD2 (6 bases). This CDR3 spans 13 amino acids. Germline CDR1 reads SSHAT; CDR2 reads FNYEAQ (reference sequence). In DNA, the CDR3 is TGTGCTAGCAGCCCCGGAGGGGCAGATACGCAGTATTTT. It translates to CASSPGGADTQYF.

The V gene is TRBV19, the J gene TRBJ1-1, with D maybe TRBD1 (6 bases). V was clipped by 4 bases and J by 1 base, with 10 bases between them. The CDR3 runs to 14 residues. Germline CDR1 reads LNHDA; CDR2 reads SQIVND (reference sequence). Here the CDR3 DNA reads TGTGCCAGTAGTAGGGGACAATCGAACACTGAAGCTTTCTTT. Translated: CASSRGQSNTEAFF.

J is TRBJ2-6 and V is TRBV5-1; possibly TRBD2 for D (6 bases). The CDR3 is 19 amino acids. The V end lost 4 bases, the J end lost 0 bases, and 20 bases lay between the germline ends. Germline V lookup: CDR1 SGHRS, CDR2 YFSETQ. The CDR3 sequence is CASSRRDGGTSSGANVLTF. The DNA for the CDR3 is TGCGCCAGCAGCCGGAGGGACGGAGGAACAAGCTCTGGGGCCAACGTCCTGACTTTC.

V usage is TRBV7-9 and J usage is TRBJ1-1; 12 nucleotides match TRBD1. With 1 base clipped from V and 5 bases from J, the junction kept 2 bases outside the gene matches. CDR3 length: 15 amino acids. Germline-derived CDR1 and CDR2 are SEHNR and FQNEAQ (reference sequence). As DNA, the CDR3 is TGTGCCAGCAGCTTAGGGGACAGGGGGCGGACTGAAGCTTTCTTT. This sequence encodes CASSLGDRGRTEAFF.

The V gene is TRBV6-2 or TRBV6-3, the J gene TRBJ2-2; D possibly corresponds to TRBD1 (5 bases). The length of the CDR3 is 13 residues. Trimming removed 3 bases at V and 5 bases at J, with 7 bases between. Per germline, CDR1 MNHEY and CDR2 SVGEGT. CDR3 coding DNA: TGTGCCAGCAGTTATAAGGGGACCGGGGAGCTGTTTTTT. The encoded protein is CASSYKGTGELFF.

The chain has TRBV7-2 and TRBJ2-7, with 7 bases lining up with TRBD2. The V gene end was trimmed by 1 base and the J gene end by 2 bases; junction bases not matched to a gene: 8. The CDR3 loop spans 16 amino acids. Germline V gene data show CDR1 as SGHTA and CDR2 as FQGNSA. In DNA, the CDR3 is TGTGCCAGCAGCTTAGTGGGGCAGGGAGGGGCCTACGAGCAGTACTTC. Protein product: CASSLVGQGGAYEQYF.

This sequence joins TRBV29-1 and TRBJ2-7; the match to TRBD1 covers 7 bases. V gave up 4 bases and J gave up 3 bases; unmatched junction bases: 6. CDR1 and CDR2 from the germline V gene are SQVTM and ANQGSEA. The CDR3 is made up of 13 amino acids. The CDR3 DNA follows: TGCAGCGTTGGTGGGACAGCCCGCTACGAGCAGTACTTC. Translated, it gives CSVGGTARYEQYF.

The V call is TRBV4-1, the J call TRBJ1-3; possibly TRBD1 for D (6 bases). The V end was cut by 1 base, the J end by 1 base, with 14 bases between. CDR1 and CDR2 (germline): MGHRA, YSYEKL. This CDR3 spans 17 amino acids. CDR3 residues: CASSQGNTGYSGNTIYF. In DNA form, the CDR3 reads TGCGCCAGCAGCCAAGGAAATACAGGGTATTCTGGAAACACCATATATTTT.

The chain joins TRBV7-8 to TRBJ2-1, with D possibly TRBD1 on 5 matching bases. The germline gives CDR1 SGHVS, CDR2 FQNEAQ. Between the trimmed V and J ends, which lost 3 bases and 1 base, there was a span of 13 bases. This CDR3 region has 16 residues. CDR3 sequence (DNA): TGTGCCAGCAGCTTCGTAGGGGCGACTTCCTACAATGAGCAGTTCTTC. This sequence encodes CASSFVGATSYNEQFF. Combining the CDR3 with reference TRBV7-8 and TRBJ2-1 gives the whole variable domain GAGVSQSPRYKVAKRGQDVALRCDPISGHVSLFWYQQALGQGPEFLTYFQNEAQLDKSGLPSDRFFAERPEGSVSTLKIQRTQQEDSAVYLCASSFVGATSYNEQFFGPGTRLTVL.

This clone qualifies as medium-sized. The chain joins TRBV28 to TRBJ1-6; D not resolved. Germline V lookup: CDR1 MDHEN, CDR2 SYDVKM. V was cut by 1 base and J by 10 bases, with 11 bases left in between. This CDR3 has 14 residues. As DNA, the CDR3 is TGTGCCAGCAGTTTATCACCCGGTTGGTCACCCCTCCACTTT. Protein sequence: CASSLSPGWSPLHF.

The V gene is TRBV4-1, the J gene TRBJ2-7; TRBD1 is a possible D gene (5 bases). The CDR3 totals 14 residues. Trimming took off 0 bases at V and 6 bases at J, with 12 bases between the two ends. Germline V gene lookup returns CDR1 MGHRA and CDR2 YSYEKL. CDR3 residues: CASSQEGAPPEQYF. In DNA form, the CDR3 reads TGCGCCAGCAGCCAAGAAGGGGCTCCTCCCGAGCAGTACTTC.

The genes are TRBV28 and TRBJ1-2; no firm D call. Germline lookup yields CDR1 MDHEN and CDR2 SYDVKM. This CDR3 region has 13 residues. Trimming took off 2 bases at V and 4 bases at J, with 8 bases between the two ends. This CDR3 reads CASSLGQSYGYTF. The CDR3 nucleotides are TGTGCCAGCAGTTTAGGGCAGAGCTATGGCTACACCTTC.

This sequence joins TRBV24-1 and TRBJ2-1; tentatively, D is TRBD1 (6 bases). The CDR3 has 17 amino acids. The V gene's germline CDR1 is KGHDR and CDR2 SFDVKD. Trimming shortened V by 3 bases and J by 4 bases, and 18 bases separated the two germline ends. The CDR3 sequence is CATSDQRQDKNYNEQFF. CDR3 sequence (DNA): TGTGCCACCAGTGATCAAAGACAGGATAAAAATTACAATGAGCAGTTCTTC.

The CDR3 DNA reads TGTGCCAAAGAGGGCACTGAAAAAGAGACCCAGTACTTC. It yields the protein CAKEGTEKETQYF. V gene TRBV19 combines with J gene TRBJ2-5, with D possibly TRBD2 on 5 matching bases. Germline V CDR1 and CDR2: LNHDA, SQIVND (reference sequence). The CDR3 sequence is 13 residues long. Trimming shortened V by 10 bases and J by 3 bases, and 15 bases separated the two germline ends.

The chain recombines TRBV12-3 or TRBV12-4 with TRBJ2-1; D not certain. The CDR3 has 13 residues. Between the trimmed V and J ends, which lost 3 bases and 2 bases, there was a span of 5 bases. CDR3 DNA sequence: TGTGCCAGCAGTTTTCAGGCCTACAATGAGCAGTTCTTC. It is translated as CASSFQAYNEQFF.

The rearrangement uses TRBV10-3 and TRBJ1-1; 11 positions agree with TRBD1. V lost 5 bases, J lost 4 bases, and 3 bases stayed unmatched. This CDR3 comprises 14 residues. The germline gives CDR1 ENHRY, CDR2 SYGVKD. The CDR3 sequence: CAISTGTGGTEAFF. As DNA, the CDR3 is TGTGCCATCAGTACCGGGACAGGGGGCACTGAAGCTTTCTTT.

The rearrangement links TRBV7-3 to TRBJ2-3, with TRBD1 identical over 8 bases. The CDR3 contains 13 residues. V was pared by 4 bases and J by 5 bases, with 2 bases of the junction left unmatched. In germline, CDR1 is SGHTA, CDR2 FQGTGA. CDR3 bases: TGTGCCAGCAGCTCGACAGGGGTAGATACGCAGTATTTT. It translates to CASSSTGVDTQYF. Variable domain in full (rest from reference TRBV7-3 and TRBJ2-3): GAGVSQTPSNKVTEKGKYVELRCDPISGHTALYWYRQSLGQGPEFLIYFQGTGAADDSGLPNDRFFAVRPEGSVSTLKIQRTERGDSAVYLCASSSTGVDTQYFGPGTRLTVL.